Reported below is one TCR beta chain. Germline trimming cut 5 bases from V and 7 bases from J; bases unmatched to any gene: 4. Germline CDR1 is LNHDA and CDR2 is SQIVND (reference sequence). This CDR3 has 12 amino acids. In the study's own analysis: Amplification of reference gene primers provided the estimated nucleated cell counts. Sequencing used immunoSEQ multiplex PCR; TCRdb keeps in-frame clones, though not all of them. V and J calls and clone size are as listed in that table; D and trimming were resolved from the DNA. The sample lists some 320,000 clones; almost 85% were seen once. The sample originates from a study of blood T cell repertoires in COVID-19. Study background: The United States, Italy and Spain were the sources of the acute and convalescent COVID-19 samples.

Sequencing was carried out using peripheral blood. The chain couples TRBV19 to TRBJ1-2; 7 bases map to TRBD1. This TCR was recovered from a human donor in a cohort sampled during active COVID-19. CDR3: CASSPGQAGYTF. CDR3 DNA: TGTGCCAGTAGTCCCGGACAGGCTGGCTACACCTTC.